This paragraph covers one T cell receptor (beta chain) sequence. The clone's antigen remains unknown. The record has no base qualities; no much larger clone is one base away. The germline V gene encodes CDR1 LNHDA and CDR2 SQIVND (reference sequence). Relative to germline, V is missing 3 bases and J is missing 7 bases, with 9 bases of the junction outside any gene match. Including cysteine and phenylalanine, the CDR3 has 16 amino acids. The DNA shown is the 48-base CDR3, in frame from base 1. TCRbeta CDR3 regions were sequenced with the immunoSEQ Assay. After extraction, genomic DNA underwent amplification by bias-controlled multiplex PCR, followed by high-throughput sequencing. Per the source publication's procedure: To quantify the absolute abundance of each unique TCRbeta CDR3 region, sequences were collapsed and filtered. T cell fraction was estimated by normalization of TCRbeta template counts to usable DNA, with usable DNA being measured through amplification of reference genes present in all nucleated cells. Repertoire TCRs were annotated as SARS-CoV-2-specific when V gene, CDR3 amino acid sequence and J gene were exactly matched to a known reactive TCR set. The reference SARS-CoV-2 TCR set was derived from MIRA and filtered for enrichment in COVID-19-positive ImmuneCODE repertoires, a step that removed public or cross-reactive TCRs. Using the MIRA antigens, annotated TCRs were further analysed by specific ORF or by position within an ORF. Depth was the summed frequency of annotated unique rearrangements, while breadth was defined as annotated unique rearrangements over total unique productive rearrangements. Two-sided Wilcoxon rank-sum tests were used to compare TCR breadth between groups. This immuneACCESS table, as held by TCRdb, lists in-frame sequences with V and J called but not all clones. Of the missing ones, under half trace to an unresolved V gene in checked studies; the others have no known cause. That table gives V, J and clone size, and the DNA gave D and trimming. The sample table contains about 350,000 clones; only one count was recorded for approximately 85% of them. The ten largest account for less than 4% of the sample.

This sample is part of a study of Ad26.COV2.S vaccination and SARS-CoV-2 variants (dated by TCRdb to the early 2020s). With regard to the full study: Donors in the vaccine arm were drawn from COV1001, a multicentre, randomized, double-blind, placebo-controlled phase I-IIa trial testing Ad26.COV2.S in healthy adults. Ad26.COV2.S was given intramuscularly at 5x10^10 or 1x10^11 viral particles, as a single shot or as two shots 56 days apart. TCRbeta repertoire sequencing served as the tool for gauging how specific and how broad the SARS-CoV-2-reactive T cell receptors were following Ad26.COV2.S vaccination. The TCR-sequenced set comprised around 30 samples: roughly 19 Ad26.COV2.S vaccine recipients, 5 placebo recipients and 8 SARS-CoV-2 convalescent individuals. Trial participants were randomized into five groups of five, in which low-dose or high-dose Ad26.COV2.S was given once or twice, or placebo was given on both occasions. Blinding of investigators to trial group allocation was maintained during experiments and outcome assessment. The study at large found these results: Higher spike-specific TCR breadth was observed in Ad26.COV2.S recipients than in placebo recipients (P = 0.0014). The study lacked the statistical power to compare responses across vaccine doses or regimens. Vaccine and placebo recipients had comparable non-spike TCR breadth, which fits with the vaccine containing only spike. The authors noted that total T cell responses may have been underestimated by the TCR breadth and depth analyses. After vaccination, substantial breadth of spike-specific CD8+ and CD4+ T cell responses was reported.

The meaning of the sample's treatment or condition label: around 19 received Ad26.COV2.S at low or high dose, single or two shots; about 5 received placebo; per-sample allocation not given. Repertoires of vaccine and placebo recipients were sequenced from samples collected on day 63 after the first injection. Cohort 1b enrolled around 24 adults aged 18-55 years at a single site in Boston, USA, between 29 July and 7 August 2020. Ad26.COV2.S was a replication-incompetent adenovirus type 26 vector that expressed a prefusion-stabilized SARS-CoV-2 spike protein derived from the original Wuhan strain. This sequence originates from a person aged 18-65 years who received the Ad26.COV2.S COVID-19 vaccine or a placebo. This specimen was peripheral blood, taken in a trial of Ad26.COV2.S vaccine versus placebo. The rearrangement joined TRBV19 to TRBJ2-4; 10 middle bases align to TRBD1. The DNA sequence is given as TGTGCCAGTAGTATCCTTAGGACAGGGGGTAGGAACATTCAGTACTTC. Translation gives CASSILRTGGRNIQYF.